This is a list of T cell receptor beta chains from one sample in a study of T cell repertoires in cytomegalovirus infection. One entry per CDR3 protein results from TCRdb running MiXCR on the reads. The table lists fewer than 200,000 distinct CDR3 sequences, less than 9.5% of them singletons. Material: PBMCs. These receptors were collected from a human donor in good health (CMV status not recorded). Some clones in this sample may be carry-over from other donors' samples. The CDR3 runs from the conserved cysteine through the conserved F or W. The D gene is left open where the match is weak. Clone size appears in some rows only: once, few, many, or a class for an expanded clone.

j_call	d_call	clone_size	v_call	cdr3_aa	cdr3_nt
TRBJ1-1	NA	many	TRBV7-2	CASSQGWTEAFF	TGTGCCAGCAGCCAAGGCTGGACTGAAGCTTTCTTT
TRBJ1-5	NA	many	TRBV6-2/TRBV6-3	CASRALNQPQHF	TGTGCCAGCAGGGCTCTAAATCAGCCCCAGCATTTT
TRBJ2-1	NA	NA	TRBV5-5	CASSWDTNEQFF	TGTGCCAGCAGCTGGGACACCAATGAGCAGTTCTTC
TRBJ1-5	NA	NA	TRBV28	CASSLGEALWGSDQPQQF	TGTGCCAGCAGCCTGGGGGAGGCCCTTTGGGGTAGCGATCAGCCCCAGCAGTTC
TRBJ2-1	TRBD2	NA	TRBV29-1	CSVSTSGRLYNEQFF	TGCAGCGTTTCGACTAGCGGGAGGTTATACAATGAGCAGTTCTTC
TRBJ1-2	TRBD1	many	TRBV24-1	CATSEKGQGIHGYTF	TGTGCCACCAGTGAGAAGGGACAGGGCATTCATGGCTACACCTTC
TRBJ1-3	NA	many	TRBV19	CASTGRRGALLSGNTIYF	TGTGCCAGTACGGGAAGGAGGGGCGCTCTCCTCTCTGGAAACACCATATATTTT
TRBJ1-1	NA	NA	TRBV5-6	CASSPEPWGRGGSGTEAFF	TGTGCCAGCAGCCCGGAACCATGGGGCAGGGGCGGTTCGGGCACTGAAGCTTTCTTT
TRBJ2-1	TRBD2	many	TRBV20-1	CSARVGTSGGNEQFF	TGCAGTGCTAGAGTGGGGACTAGCGGGGGTAATGAGCAGTTCTTC
TRBJ2-2	NA	few	TRBV15	CATSRGEPTGELFF	TGTGCCACCAGCAGAGGTGAGCCCACCGGGGAGCTGTTTTTT
TRBJ1-6	NA	many	TRBV7-3	CASSIAQNSPLHF	TGTGCCAGCAGCATCGCCCAGAATTCACCCCTCCACTTT
TRBJ2-3	NA	few	TRBV7-3	CASSRDQTSTDTQYF	TGTGCCAGCAGCCGGGACCAAACTAGCACAGATACGCAGTATTTT
TRBJ2-1	TRBD2	many	TRBV7-3	CASSLTASGGVEQFF	TGTGCCAGCAGCTTAACGGCTAGCGGGGGGGTAGAGCAGTTCTTC
TRBJ2-2	NA	many	TRBV6-2/TRBV6-3	CASTDGTRDAGELFF	TGTGCCAGCACCGATGGGACCAGGGACGCCGGGGAGCTGTTTTTT
TRBJ1-1	TRBD1	many	TRBV12-5	CASGPVRLGQGAGTEAFF	TGTGCTAGTGGTCCAGTCCGTCTGGGACAGGGGGCTGGCACTGAAGCTTTCTTT
TRBJ2-4	TRBD1	NA	TRBV29-1	CSAGQGQNIQYF	TGCAGCGCTGGACAGGGTCAAAACATTCAGTACTTC
TRBJ2-7	TRBD2	many	TRBV29-1	CSVEDAGLSDEQYF	TGCAGCGTCGAAGATGCGGGACTATCGGACGAGCAGTACTTC